This T cell receptor beta chain was found in a study of T cell repertoires in cytomegalovirus infection. Background on the study: Public TCR beta signatures indicated both CMV infection and matching HLA type. Study-level results: Totalled public TCR beta family frequency picked out people who carried CMV plus the relevant HLA. HLA-C-restricted CMV-specific TCR beta clonotypes prevailed in the ex vivo response.

TCRdb independently ran MiXCR on the reads; one entry per CDR3 protein. Altogether 250,000 to 300,000 distinct CDR3 sequences are present, under 30% being singletons, with the ten largest covering around 14%. This clonotype was counted between two and nine times. Its target is unknown. Trimming pared 7 bases from V and 4 bases from J, leaving 17 bases between. The CDR3 spans 15 residues. Germline V lookup: CDR1 SGHTA, CDR2 FQGNSA. The source is a human donor in good health (CMV status not recorded). Some clones in this sample may be carry-over from other donors' samples. The rearrangement uses TRBV7-2 and TRBJ2-1; D may be TRBD2 (7 bases). Source material: PBMCs. CDR3 residues: CASTTPGGFYNEQFF. In nucleotides, the CDR3 is TGTGCCAGCACCACCCCGGGGGGCTTTTACAATGAGCAGTTCTTC. The full variable domain, with the rest looked up from reference TRBV7-2 and TRBJ2-1, is GAGVSQSPSNKVTEKGKDVELRCDPISGHTALYWYRQSLGQGLEFLIYFQGNSAPDKSGLPSDRFSAERTGGSVSTLTIQRTQQEDSAVYLCASTTPGGFYNEQFFGPGTRLTVL.